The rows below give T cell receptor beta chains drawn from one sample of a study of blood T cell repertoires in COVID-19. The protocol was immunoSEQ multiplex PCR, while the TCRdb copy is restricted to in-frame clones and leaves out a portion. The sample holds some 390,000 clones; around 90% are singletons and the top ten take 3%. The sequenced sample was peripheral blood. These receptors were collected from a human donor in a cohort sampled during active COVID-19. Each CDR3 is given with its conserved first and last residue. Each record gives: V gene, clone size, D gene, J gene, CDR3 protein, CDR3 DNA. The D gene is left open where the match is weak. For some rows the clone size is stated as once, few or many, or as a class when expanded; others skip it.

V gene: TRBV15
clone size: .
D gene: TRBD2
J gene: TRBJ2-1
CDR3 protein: CATLSTDRPSGALGSYNEQFF
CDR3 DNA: TGTGCCACATTATCTACCGATCGCCCTAGCGGGGCCTTGGGCTCCTACAATGAGCAGTTCTTC

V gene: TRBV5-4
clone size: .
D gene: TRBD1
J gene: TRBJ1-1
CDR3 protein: CASSLATGAEGGAFF
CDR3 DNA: TGTGCCAGCAGCTTGGCTACAGGGGCGGAGGGTGGAGCTTTCTTT

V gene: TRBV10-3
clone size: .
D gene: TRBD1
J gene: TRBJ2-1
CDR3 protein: CAIRRDRTSYNEQFF
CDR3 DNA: TGTGCCATCAGACGGGACAGAACCTCCTACAATGAGCAGTTCTTC

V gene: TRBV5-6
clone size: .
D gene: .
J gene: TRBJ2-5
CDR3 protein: CASSGSRGETQYF
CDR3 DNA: TGTGCCAGCTCGGGGTCCCGAGGAGAGACCCAGTACTTC

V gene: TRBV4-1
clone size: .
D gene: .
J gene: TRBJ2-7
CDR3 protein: CASSQAPPGHYEQYF
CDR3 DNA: TGCGCCAGCAGCCAAGCCCCCCCGGGACACTACGAGCAGTACTTC

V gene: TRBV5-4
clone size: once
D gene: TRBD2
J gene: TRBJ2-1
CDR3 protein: CASSLGTSGGYNEQFF
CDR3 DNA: TGTGCCAGCAGCTTGGGGACTAGCGGGGGATACAATGAGCAGTTCTTC

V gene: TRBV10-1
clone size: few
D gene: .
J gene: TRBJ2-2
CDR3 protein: CASSEIASNTGELFF
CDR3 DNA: TGCGCCAGCAGTGAAATAGCGTCGAACACCGGGGAGCTGTTTTTT

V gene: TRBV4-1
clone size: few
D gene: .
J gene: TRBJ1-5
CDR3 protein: CASSQGLRDQPQHF
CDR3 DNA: TGCGCCAGCAGCCAAGGGCTGCGGGATCAGCCCCAGCATTTT

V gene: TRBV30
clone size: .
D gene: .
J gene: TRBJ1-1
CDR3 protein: CAWGQMNTEAFF
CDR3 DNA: TGTGCCTGGGGACAGATGAACACTGAAGCTTTCTTT

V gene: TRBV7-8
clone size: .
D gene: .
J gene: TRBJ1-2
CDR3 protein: CASSPGVSNYGYTF
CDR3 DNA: TGTGCCAGCAGCCCAGGTGTTTCAAACTATGGCTACACCTTC

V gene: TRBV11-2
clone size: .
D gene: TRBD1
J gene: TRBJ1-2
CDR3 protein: CASSFNRGTNYGYTF
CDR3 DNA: TGTGCCAGCAGCTTTAACAGGGGTACTAACTATGGCTACACCTTC

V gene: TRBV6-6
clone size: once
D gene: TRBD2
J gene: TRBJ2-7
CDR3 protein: CASSYTSGGPTYEQYF
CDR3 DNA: TGTGCCAGCAGTTACACTAGCGGGGGTCCAACCTACGAGCAGTACTTC

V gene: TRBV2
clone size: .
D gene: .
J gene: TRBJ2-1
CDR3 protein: CASSESWQAYNEQFF
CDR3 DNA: TGTGCCAGCAGTGAAAGCTGGCAGGCCTACAATGAGCAGTTCTTC

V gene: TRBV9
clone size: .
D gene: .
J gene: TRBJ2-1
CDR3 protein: CASSVASPPSEQFF
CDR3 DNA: TGTGCCAGCAGCGTAGCGAGCCCACCAAGTGAGCAGTTCTTC

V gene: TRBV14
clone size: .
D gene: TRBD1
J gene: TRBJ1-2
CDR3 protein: CASSQEIVTGPYGYTF
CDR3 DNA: TGTGCCAGCAGCCAGGAAATAGTGACAGGGCCCTATGGCTACACCTTC

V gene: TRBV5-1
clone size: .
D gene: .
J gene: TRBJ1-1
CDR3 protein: CASSDGGGNTEAFF
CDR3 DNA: TGCGCCAGCAGCGATGGGGGCGGCAACACTGAAGCTTTCTTT

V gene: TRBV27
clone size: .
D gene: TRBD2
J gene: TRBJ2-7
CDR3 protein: CASSLSPGGLSPEQYF
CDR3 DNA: TGTGCCAGCAGTTTATCCCCGGGAGGGCTTTCCCCCGAGCAGTACTTC

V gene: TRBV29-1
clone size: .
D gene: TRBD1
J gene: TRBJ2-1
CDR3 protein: CSVDSDRARLRRNEQFF
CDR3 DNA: TGCAGCGTTGATTCAGACAGGGCCCGCTTACGCAGGAATGAGCAGTTCTTC

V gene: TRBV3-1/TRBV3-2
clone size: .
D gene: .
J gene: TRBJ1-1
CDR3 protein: CASSRTLAPEAFF
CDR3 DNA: TGTGCCAGCAGCCGGACTCTAGCCCCTGAAGCTTTCTTT

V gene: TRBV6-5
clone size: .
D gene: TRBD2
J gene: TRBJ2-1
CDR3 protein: CASTPGRELYNEQFF
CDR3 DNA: TGTGCCAGCACCCCGGGGCGGGAGTTGTACAATGAGCAGTTCTTC

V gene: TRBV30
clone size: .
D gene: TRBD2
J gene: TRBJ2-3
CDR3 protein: CAWSMVGGTDTQYF
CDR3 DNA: TGTGCCTGGAGTATGGTGGGGGGGACAGATACGCAGTATTTT

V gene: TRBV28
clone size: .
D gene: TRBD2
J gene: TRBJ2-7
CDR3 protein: CASRVAGLNYEQYF
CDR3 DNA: TGTGCCAGCAGGGTAGCGGGACTAAACTACGAGCAGTACTTC

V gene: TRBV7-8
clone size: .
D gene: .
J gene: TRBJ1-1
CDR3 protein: CASSLTQGSTKTEAFF
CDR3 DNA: TGTGCCAGCAGCTTGACGCAGGGATCCACCAAAACTGAAGCTTTCTTT